This T cell receptor (beta chain) was found in a study of early T cells in non-severe SARS-CoV-2 infection (dated by TCRdb to 2020 to 2022). About the investigation overall: Because TCR sequencing relied on bulk RNA taken from unsorted whole blood, pairing of alpha and beta chains was not possible. Study-level results and caveats: VDJdb matching was skewed toward anti-spike CD8 responses, so virus-specific expansions were likely underestimated and private and CD4 specificities were missed.

Reading the germline V gene gives CDR1 MDHEN and CDR2 SYDVKM. Taken from cysteine to phenylalanine, the CDR3 has 15 residues. This entry keeps only the CDR3 DNA: 45 bases, framed from base 1. Trimming accounts for 2 bases at V and 5 bases at J, while the number of junction bases matched to no gene is 3. This was a case-control study nested in a cohort of healthcare workers in London, UK, who had nasopharyngeal swab PCR tests and blood samples taken every week. Between 23 and 31 March 2020, the week of the UK lockdown, healthcare workers were enrolled and then followed up weekly for as long as 16 weeks. Preparation of the library involved 5' RACE. Data came from a NextSeq 500. The TCR library protocol attached unique molecular identifiers to individual cDNA molecules to correct for sequencing error and PCR bias. Sequencing covered both TCR alpha and beta chains, and within each sample the abundances of alpha and beta sequences were tightly co-correlated. Concerning the study's data processing: Decombinator V4 was used to annotate TCR sequences for V gene, J gene and CDR3. TCRs were defined as expanded if a significant change between any two time points was detected under a Poisson model with p below 0.0001. Abundances of TCRs were expressed as counts per million after normalisation to the total number of TCRs sequenced in each sample. MAIT TCRs were defined by TRAV1-2 paired with TRAJ12, TRAJ20 or TRAJ33, and iNKT TCRs by TRAV10 paired with TRAJ18. VDJdb, accessed 1 November 2021, was searched for CMV, EBV and SARS-CoV-2 annotated TCRs, with TCRs annotated for multiple antigens excluded. The public reads were reprocessed in TCRdb via fastp at Q25 and MiXCR, keeping in-frame beta chains. Every CDR3 protein is listed once, alongside the most common genes and DNA of its rows. The authors' filters were not applied to this entry. The sample table records about 22,000 distinct CDR3 sequences; around 4.2% of these occur just once. The leading ten clones occupy about 7.8% of the sample.

This clonotype was counted ten times or more. Its antigen target is currently unknown. No clone much larger than this one lies a single base away; base qualities are absent. The sequence came from an adult who was a healthcare worker with PCR-confirmed SARS-CoV-2 infection or an uninfected control (not recorded which). The chain was built from TRBV28 and TRBJ1-4, and TRBD1 aligns with 9 junction nucleotides. Sequenced material: whole blood. In nucleotides, the sequence is TGTGCCAGCAGTTTAGTCGGGACAGGGAATGAAAAACTGTTTTTT. Its translation reads: CASSLVGTGNEKLFF.